The rows below give T cell receptor beta chains drawn from one sample of a study of blood T cell repertoires in COVID-19. Assay: immunoSEQ multiplex PCR; the TCRdb copy retains only in-frame clones and omits some. The sample has about 270,000 clones; over 80% are singletons. The sample taken for sequencing was peripheral blood. The source is a woman between 45 and 60 years old with active or convalescent COVID-19. Each CDR3 is given with its conserved first and last residue. Fields, in order: J gene, clone size, V gene, D gene, CDR3 DNA, CDR3 protein. The D gene is left open where the match is weak. Clone size is given for some rows only: seen once, a few or many times, or a class if the clone is expanded.

>TRBJ1-6|-|TRBV4-2|-
TGTGCCAGCAGCCAAAATGGGGGAAGGGGGGGTGACCCCTCCTATAATTCACCCCTCCACTTT
CASSQNGGRGGDPSYNSPLHF
>TRBJ2-3|-|TRBV5-6|TRBD1
TGTGCCAGCAGCACCCCGGGACAGGGGGCAGATACGCAGTATTTT
CASSTPGQGADTQYF
>TRBJ1-1|-|TRBV6-5|TRBD1
TGTGCCAGTACCGACAGGGGTGGCACTGAAGCTTTCTTT
CASTDRGGTEAFF
>TRBJ1-2|few|TRBV9|-
TGTGCCAGCAGCGTATCCCCGGGAGGGGACGTTGGCTACACCTTC
CASSVSPGGDVGYTF
>TRBJ2-5|few|TRBV5-1|TRBD1
TGCGCCAGCAGCCAGACAGGGGCGAACCAAGAGACCCAGTACTTC
CASSQTGANQETQYF
>TRBJ2-7|-|TRBV5-6|-
TGTGCCAGCAGCCAACCCTCAGGGTACTCCTACGAGCAGTACTTC
CASSQPSGYSYEQYF
>TRBJ2-1|-|TRBV5-8|TRBD2
TGTGCCAGCACACGGACTAGCGGGAGAGTGAATGAGCAGTTCTTC
CASTRTSGRVNEQFF
>TRBJ2-4|many|TRBV4-2|TRBD1
TGTGCCAGCAGCCCTTCCTCCGGACAGGGGGGGGACATTCAGTACTTC
CASSPSSGQGGDIQYF
>TRBJ2-3|-|TRBV19|TRBD2
TGTGCCAGTAGTATTAGTGGGACGGGGGGGATCGATACGCAGTATTTT
CASSISGTGGIDTQYF
>TRBJ1-1|few|TRBV7-9|-
TGTGCCAGCAGCTCCCAGACTTACACTGAAGCTTTCTTT
CASSSQTYTEAFF
>TRBJ2-6|-|TRBV19|TRBD1
TGTGCCAGTAGTTTCCCGGGACAGGGGAGCTCTGGGGCCAACGTCCTGACTTTC
CASSFPGQGSSGANVLTF
>TRBJ2-7|few|TRBV11-2|TRBD1
TGTGCCAGCAGCTTAGAGCGACAGGGAAACGAGCAGTACTTC
CASSLERQGNEQYF
>TRBJ1-1|-|TRBV5-1|TRBD1
TGCGCCAGCAGCACGATTCCGGGACAGGGATCTGAAGCTTTCTTT
CASSTIPGQGSEAFF
>TRBJ2-7|-|TRBV6-5|TRBD1
TGTGCCAGCAGCCCGGGACAGTCCTACGAGCAGTACTTC
CASSPGQSYEQYF
>TRBJ2-5|-|TRBV7-9|TRBD2
TGTGCCAGCAGCAAAATGGGGACTAGCGGTTACCAAGAGACCCAGTACTTC
CASSKMGTSGYQETQYF
>TRBJ2-7|-|TRBV12-2|-
TGTGCAAGTCGCTTTCCGCCCGGGACTAGTGCCGAGCAGTACTTC
CASRFPPGTSAEQYF
>TRBJ2-7|-|TRBV18|TRBD2
TGTGCCAGCTCACCAAATCGCGGGAGTTCATACGAGCAGTACTTC
CASSPNRGSSYEQYF
>TRBJ1-2|-|TRBV2|TRBD1
TGTGCCAGCGACAGGGAGTACTATGGCTACACCTTC
CASDREYYGYTF
>TRBJ2-1|-|TRBV18|TRBD2
TGTGCCAGCTCACCCCTCGGGGGTAAGAGCGGGAGTTCGTACAATGAGCAGTTCTTC
CASSPLGGKSGSSYNEQFF
>TRBJ2-1|-|TRBV6-1|TRBD2
TGTGCCAGCAGTGAGAGAGGCGGAGGTAGCGGGAGGGCCCTCAATGAGCAGTTCTTC
CASSERGGGSGRALNEQFF
>TRBJ2-3|-|TRBV6-6|-
TGTGCCAGCAGTTACTCGAGGAGCACAGATACGCAGTATTTT
CASSYSRSTDTQYF
>TRBJ1-2|-|TRBV14|-
TGTGCCAGCAGCCAAGTTAACCGGGAGGGGGGCTACACCTTC
CASSQVNREGGYTF
>TRBJ1-4|-|TRBV15|TRBD1
TGTGCCACCAGCCCCCGGACAGGGAGAATCGAAAAACTGTTTTTT
CATSPRTGRIEKLFF
>TRBJ1-1|-|TRBV12-3/TRBV12-4|-
TGTGCCAGCAGTTTGGGGGCCTCGGTAGACTTT
CASSLGASVDF
>TRBJ2-7|-|TRBV5-4|TRBD2
TGTGCCAGCAGCCGGACTAGCGGGGGAAGTAGATCCGAGCAGTACTTC
CASSRTSGGSRSEQYF
>TRBJ1-4|-|TRBV28|-
TGTGCCAGCAGTTTTCAGGGAGGAGATGAAAAACTGTTTTTT
CASSFQGGDEKLFF
>TRBJ1-5|-|TRBV19|-
TGTGCCAGTCAGGTAACGGGGAGCAATCAGCCCCAGCATTTT
CASQVTGSNQPQHF
>TRBJ2-3|-|TRBV18|-
TGTGCCAGCTCACCGGCCATGGATACGCAGTATTTT
CASSPAMDTQYF
>TRBJ1-4|-|TRBV29-1|-
TGCAGCGTTGTCTGGGAGAATGAAAAACTGTTTTTT
CSVVWENEKLFF
>TRBJ1-2|-|TRBV19|-
TGTGCCAGTAGTATCGAGCCAGGAACTGGCTATGGCTACACCTTC
CASSIEPGTGYGYTF
>TRBJ1-1|-|TRBV18|-
TGTGCCAGCTCACCAGTACAGGGACCAGCGAACACTGAAGCTTTCTTT
CASSPVQGPANTEAFF
>TRBJ2-3|-|TRBV9|TRBD1
TGTGCCAGCAGCCCCCCCTGGACAGGGAGGACAGATACGCAGTATTTT
CASSPPWTGRTDTQYF
>TRBJ1-1|-|TRBV7-9|TRBD1
TGTGCCAGCAGCTCTGGACAGGGGAAGGCTGAAGCTTTCTTT
CASSSGQGKAEAFF
>TRBJ1-1|-|TRBV6-1|-
TGTGCCAGCAGTGAACGTGCGGTAAACACTGAAGCTTTCTTT
CASSERAVNTEAFF
>TRBJ1-2|-|TRBV9|-
TGTGCCAGCAGCGTAGGGGTAGGGGGGGAAGGCTATGGCTACACCTTC
CASSVGVGGEGYGYTF
>TRBJ1-2|-|TRBV7-8|-
TGTGCCAGCAGCTACACACCGGGGAGGTCTGTCGGCTACACCTTC
CASSYTPGRSVGYTF
>TRBJ1-1|-|TRBV7-9|TRBD1
TGTGCCAGCAGCTTGGACAGGTCGAACACTGAAGCTTTCTTT
CASSLDRSNTEAFF
>TRBJ2-1|-|TRBV7-2|TRBD2
TGTGCCAGCAGCCCAGCTAGCGGGAGGGCCTATGAGCAGTTCTTC
CASSPASGRAYEQFF
>TRBJ1-1|-|TRBV28|-
TGTGCCAGCAGTTTAATCCTTAACACTGAAGCTTTCTTT
CASSLILNTEAFF
>TRBJ2-1|-|TRBV9|TRBD2
TGTGCCAGCAGCCCCCCAGGGACTAGCGGGAGACAGCGGCAGTTCTTC
CASSPPGTSGRQRQFF
>TRBJ2-1|few|TRBV5-4|-
TGTGCCAGCAGCCCCGGGGGTGTCGTCTCCTACAATGAGCAGTTCTTC
CASSPGGVVSYNEQFF
>TRBJ1-5|-|TRBV28|-
TGTGCCAGCAGCTACGACAGATCTCAGCCCCAGCATTTT
CASSYDRSQPQHF
>TRBJ1-2|-|TRBV7-9|-
TGTGCCAGCAGCTTAGAACAGCTCTATGGCTACACCTTC
CASSLEQLYGYTF
>TRBJ2-7|-|TRBV5-5|-
TGTGCCAGCAGCTTGCACGGGACACCCTACGAGCAGTACTTC
CASSLHGTPYEQYF
>TRBJ1-2|-|TRBV4-1|-
TGCGCCAGCAGCCAAGTCGTACGGGGGGGCTACACCTTC
CASSQVVRGGYTF
>TRBJ1-2|-|TRBV20-1|-
TGCAGTGCTAGTTACGGGATGGGTAACGGCTACACCTTC
CSASYGMGNGYTF
>TRBJ1-2|-|TRBV5-1|TRBD1
TGCGCCAGCAGCGCAGAACGGGACAGCAAAAACTATGGCTACACCTTC
CASSAERDSKNYGYTF
>TRBJ1-1|once|TRBV19|-
TGTGCCAGTAGTATAGCAGCAGGGAACACTGAAGCTTTCTTT
CASSIAAGNTEAFF
>TRBJ2-1|-|TRBV7-2|TRBD1
TGTGCCAGCAGCTTAGCTGGCAGGGGGTACAATGAGCAGTTCTTC
CASSLAGRGYNEQFF